What follows are 30 T cell receptor beta chains derived from one specimen sequenced in a study of cytomegalovirus exposure and HLA in healthy donors. 13 Jbeta primers and 60 Vbeta primers were used for the PCR. Using immunoSEQ multiplex PCR, the repertoire was profiled, and TCRdb retains in-frame clones only, with some absent. The sample holds roughly 100,000 clones, 71% seen once. The sample was PBMCs. These receptors were taken from a female donor in good health and CMV-seronegative.

The chain recombines TRBV4-2 with TRBJ2-7, with 15 bases fitting TRBD2. Looked up from germline, CDR1 is LGHNA and CDR2 is YNFKEQ. The ends lost 0 bases at V and 7 bases at J; junction bases unmatched: 10. The CDR3 is made up of 18 amino acids. CDR3: CASSQDEAGLAGGGEQYF. CDR3 sequence (DNA): TGTGCCAGCAGCCAAGATGAGGCGGGACTAGCGGGAGGAGGTGAGCAGTACTTC.

This clone was counted between two and nine times. V usage is TRBV15 and J usage is TRBJ2-7; 9 nucleotides align to TRBD2. Germline assignment: CDR1 LNHNV and CDR2 YYDKDF (reference sequence). After removal of 1 base from V and 1 base from J, the junction contained 5 bases not matched to a gene. This CDR3 has 16 amino acids. The CDR3 DNA is TGTGCCACCAGCAGAGTGGGAGCGGGAGGATCCTACGAGCAGTACTTC. It encodes CATSRVGAGGSYEQYF.

The rearrangement joins TRBV6-5 to TRBJ2-7; 11 positions match TRBD2. The trim removed 6 bases at V and 0 bases at J, leaving 1 base unmatched. The CDR3 runs 14 residues. The germline CDR1 and CDR2 sequences are MNHEY and SVGAGI. In DNA form, the CDR3 reads TGTGCCAGCAGCGGACTAGCGGGCTCCTACGAGCAGTACTTC. Translating it yields CASSGLAGSYEQYF.

This sequence joins TRBV30 and TRBJ2-7; possible D gene TRBD1, 5 bases. The V and J ends lost 2 bases and 6 bases respectively, with 14 bases between them. CDR3 length: 13 amino acids. CDR1 is GTSNPN, CDR2 SVGIG, per germline (reference sequence). Here the CDR3 reads CAWSSETAFEQYF. CDR3 nucleotides: TGTGCCTGGAGTAGCGAGACAGCTTTCGAGCAGTACTTC.

This sequence joins TRBV18 and TRBJ2-7; 8 nucleotides match TRBD2. The CDR3 covers 15 residues. V lost 3 bases and J lost 3; bases outside the gene matches: 7. The V gene's germline CDR1 is KGHSH and CDR2 LQKENI. This CDR3 reads CASSPTRGGRYEQYF. The CDR3, as DNA: TGTGCCAGCTCACCTACCCGGGGGGGGCGCTACGAGCAGTACTTC.

This clone has only a few counts. This sequence joins TRBV29-1 and TRBJ2-1, with 11 bases fitting TRBD1. Germline trimming cut 0 bases from V and 12 bases from J; bases unmatched to any gene: 16. The germline V gene encodes CDR1 SQVTM and CDR2 ANQGSEA. The CDR3 sequence is 17 residues long. The CDR3 DNA sequence: TGCAGCGTTGAAGATTCGGGGGACAGGGGGGATCGACGGGCGCAGTTCTTC. As protein: CSVEDSGDRGDRRAQFF.

This rearrangement joins TRBV7-9 to TRBJ2-5, with D perhaps matching TRBD2 (5 bases). CDR1 and CDR2 (germline): SEHNR, FQNEAQ (reference sequence). The CDR3 runs to 13 residues. V lost 5 bases and J lost 3, with 10 bases in between. The CDR3 bases are TGTGCCAGCAGCCTGGACTCTAAAGAGACCCAGTACTTC. It encodes CASSLDSKETQYF.

This clone was detected a few times. The chain carries TRBV28 and TRBJ2-7; D is uncertain. Germline assignment: CDR1 MDHEN and CDR2 SYDVKM. The CDR3 runs to 12 residues. The V and J ends lost 5 bases and 3 bases respectively, with 8 bases between them. The CDR3 nucleotides are TGTGCCAGCAGTCCCCAACTCTACGAGCAGTACTTC. This translates into CASSPQLYEQYF.

V is TRBV15 and J is TRBJ2-5; 7 positions agree with TRBD2. The CDR3 has 15 residues. The V and J ends lost 5 bases and 5 bases, in that order; junction bases with no gene match: 11. Germline lookup yields CDR1 LNHNV and CDR2 YYDKDF (reference sequence). CDR3 protein: CATSGGGSWLETQYF. CDR3 DNA sequence: TGTGCCACCAGCGGGGGGGGGTCTTGGCTGGAGACCCAGTACTTC.

The chain joins TRBV21-1 to TRBJ2-7; the DNA was not used to check the table's D call, TRBD2. TRBV21-1 is a pseudogene locus. The CDR3 sequence is 15 residues long. The CDR3 bases are TGTGCCAGCAGCCCCTATCCAGCGGAGGCCTACGAGCAGTACTTC. Its translation is CASSPYPAEAYEQYF.

This clone is a singleton in its sample. The chain couples TRBV10-2 to TRBJ2-2; maybe TRBD2 (6 bases). CDR3 size: 14 residues. From germline, CDR1 is WSHSY and CDR2 SAAADI. With 6 bases removed from V and 3 bases from J, the gap between germline ends came to 11 bases. CDR3 coding DNA: TGCGCCAGCAGGGCAGGAGGGGACACCGGGGAGCTGTTTTTT. This encodes CASRAGGDTGELFF.

This clone was seen more than once but under ten times. The chain joins TRBV5-1 to TRBJ2-6; D is unresolved. The CDR3 is made up of 14 amino acids. Trimming stripped 1 base from V and 2 bases from J, with 4 bases between. In germline, CDR1 is SGHRS, CDR2 YFSETQ. CDR3 in DNA: TGCGCCAGCAGCTTGATCGCTGGGGCCAACGTCCTGACTTTC. Translated: CASSLIAGANVLTF.

The chain employs TRBV18 and TRBJ1-5; 9 bases map to TRBD1. The CDR3 length is 16 residues. The junction had 3 bases not matched to a gene; V was cut back by 2 bases and J by 1 base. Germline assignment: CDR1 KGHSH and CDR2 LQKENI. CDR3 nucleotide sequence: TGTGCCAGCTCACCATACGGGACAGGGAGCAATCAGCCCCAGCATTTT. Protein sequence: CASSPYGTGSNQPQHF.

The chain is built from TRBV27 and TRBJ2-7, with TRBD1 matching over 7 bases. The CDR3 is made up of 16 amino acids. Germline CDR1 MNHEY, CDR2 SMNVEV (reference sequence). V trimming: 4 bases; J trimming: 4 bases; junction bases outside the gene matches: 13. CDR3 residues: CASSSTLGTVRYEQYF. The CDR3 DNA follows: TGTGCCAGCAGTTCCACCCTCGGGACAGTGAGGTACGAGCAGTACTTC.

The chain carries TRBV5-8 and TRBJ2-7; no clear D gene. CDR1 and CDR2 (germline): SGHTS, YDEGEE. V was shortened by 1 base and J by 9 bases, with 14 bases between the two germline ends. The CDR3 length is 13 residues. The CDR3 sequence is CASSLSSVQWQYF. The CDR3 nucleotides are TGTGCCAGCAGCTTGTCCTCCGTTCAGTGGCAGTACTTC.

This clone has a handful of counts. V gene TRBV10-1 combines with J gene TRBJ2-3, with 8 positions matching TRBD2. Per the germline V gene, CDR1 is WNHNN and CDR2 is SYGVQD (reference sequence). Losses at the gene ends were 3 bases for V and 11 bases for J; bases not matched to a gene: 4. There are 12 residues in the CDR3. DNA for the CDR3: TGCGCCAGCAGTGAATGGGGGACTAGGCAGTATTTT. Translating gives CASSEWGTRQYF.

This chain uses TRBV9 with TRBJ2-1, with D perhaps TRBD2 (7 bases). V lost 3 bases and J 4 bases, leaving 17 bases between the germline ends. CDR3 length equals 16 residues. Germline V gene sequence: CDR1 SGDLS, CDR2 YYNGEE. The CDR3 coding sequence is TGTGCCAGCAGCGAGAGGGGGGGCACTAGATACAATGAGCAGTTCTTC. Amino acid sequence: CASSERGGTRYNEQFF.

This clone was seen only a few times. The genes are TRBV7-9 and TRBJ1-1, with D unclear. V lost 3 bases and J lost 8, with 4 bases in between. In germline, CDR1 is SEHNR, CDR2 FQNEAQ (reference sequence). This CDR3 comprises 10 residues. CDR3 sequence reads: CASSLAEAFF. The CDR3 DNA is TGTGCCAGCAGCTTGGCAGAAGCTTTCTTT.

The chain links TRBV19 to TRBJ2-1, with TRBD2 matching over 11 bases. There are 16 residues in the CDR3. The germline V gene encodes CDR1 LNHDA and CDR2 SQIVND (reference sequence). V lost 3 bases, J lost 4 bases, and 5 bases stayed unmatched. This CDR3 reads CASSIIAGGNYNEQFF. CDR3 nucleotide sequence: TGTGCCAGTAGTATCATAGCGGGAGGGAATTACAATGAGCAGTTCTTC. Looking up the rest from reference TRBV19 and TRBJ2-1 gives the full variable domain: DGGITQSPKYLFRKEGQNVTLSCEQNLNHDAMYWYRQDPGQGLRLIYYSQIVNDFQKGDIAEGYSVSREKKESFPLTVTSAQKNPTAFYLCASSIIAGGNYNEQFFGPGTRLTVL.

V and J are TRBV5-8 and TRBJ2-7; D may be TRBD2 (5 bases). The germline CDR1 and CDR2 sequences are SGHTS and YDEGEE. V was cut by 0 bases and J by 6 bases, with 10 bases left in between. The CDR3 extends over 13 amino acids. DNA for the CDR3: TGTGCCAGCAGCTTGGGGCGACTAAGCGAGCAGTACTTC. This sequence encodes CASSLGRLSEQYF.

A few counts support this clone. The rearrangement joins TRBV4-3 to TRBJ1-1, with TRBD1 matching 10 bases. Germline CDR1 and CDR2: LGHNA and YSLEER. The V and J ends lost 4 bases and 3 bases, in that order; junction bases with no gene match: 2. The CDR3 is made up of 14 amino acids. This CDR3 is CASSRQGADTEAFF. CDR3 coding DNA: TGCGCCAGCAGCCGACAGGGGGCAGACACTGAAGCTTTCTTT.

This CDR3 reads CASSVNERDQETQYF. CDR3 bases: TGTGCCAGCAGTGTCAACGAGCGGGACCAAGAGACCCAGTACTTC. The rearrangement uses TRBV28 and TRBJ2-5, with a tentative D call TRBD2 (6 bases). Germline V gene lookup returns CDR1 MDHEN and CDR2 SYDVKM. The CDR3 has 15 residues. Trimming left V 5 bases short and J 0 bases short, with 13 bases between.

This chain connects TRBV5-1 to TRBJ1-2; possibly TRBD1 for D (5 bases). V shed 4 bases and J shed 0 bases, with 19 bases lying between them. CDR1 and CDR2 from the germline V gene are SGHRS and YFSETQ. This CDR3 contains 17 residues. The CDR3 DNA follows: TGCGCCAGCAGCCCCAGACAGAATCCCTATGCTAACTATGGCTACACCTTC. It encodes CASSPRQNPYANYGYTF.

This clone was observed a single time. This sequence joins TRBV6-1 and TRBJ2-5, with D uncertain. The end of the DNA is better explained by TRBJ2-7, so the J call may be wrong. The germline gives CDR1 MNHNS, CDR2 SASEGT. The CDR3 consists of 10 residues. The CDR3 DNA reads as TGTGCCACTTCACTCTACGAGCAGTACTTC. Translation gives CATSLYEQYF.

The gene calls are TRBV6-4 and TRBJ2-3; TRBD1 aligns across 12 bases. The CDR3 length is 16 residues. V lost 10 bases to trimming and J lost 4 bases; unmatched junction nucleotides: 12. CDR1 and CDR2 (germline): MRHNA, SNTAGT. The DNA of the CDR3 is TGTGCCACCTCGGGACAGGGGGCGCTGGGGTCAGATACGCAGTATTTT. This translates into CATSGQGALGSDTQYF.

In its sample, this clone was seen once. The gene calls are TRBV14 and TRBJ2-7, with a possible D match to TRBD2 (6 bases). V lost 1 base to trimming and J lost 4 bases, with 14 bases between them. In germline, CDR1 is SGHDN, CDR2 FVKESK. The CDR3 is 15 amino acids. This CDR3 reads CASSQGVGLQYEQYF. In DNA, the CDR3 is TGTGCCAGCAGCCAAGGTGTGGGACTTCAATACGAGCAGTACTTC.

The J gene is TRBJ1-1, the V gene TRBV2, with 7 bases fitting TRBD1. V lost 7 bases to trimming and J lost 4 bases; unmatched junction nucleotides: 9. This CDR3 is built from 14 residues. Germline CDR1 SNHLY, CDR2 FYNNEI. CDR3 in amino acids: CASIPTGSSTEAFF. CDR3 bases: TGTGCCAGCATCCCGACAGGGAGTAGCACTGAAGCTTTCTTT. Combining the CDR3 with reference TRBV2 and TRBJ1-1 gives the whole variable domain EPEVTQTPSHQVTQMGQEVILRCVPISNHLYFYWYRQILGQKVEFLVSFYNNEISEKSEIFDDQFSVERPDGSNFTLKIRSTKLEDSAMYFCASIPTGSSTEAFFGQGTRLTVV.

This chain connects TRBV28 to TRBJ2-7; D might be TRBD1 (6 bases). Germline-derived CDR1 and CDR2 are MDHEN and SYDVKM. The CDR3 spans 14 residues. Trimming took off 10 bases at V and 7 bases at J, with 23 bases between the two ends. The CDR3 spells CAIWDPTGSREQYF. The CDR3 region has the DNA TGTGCCATCTGGGACCCGACAGGCTCTAGGGAGCAGTACTTC.

This chain links TRBV6-1 with TRBJ1-2; D call uncertain. The CDR3 has 12 residues. Germline-derived CDR1 and CDR2 are MNHNS and SASEGT. V dropped 3 bases and J dropped 3 bases, with 5 bases sitting between them. Here the CDR3 DNA reads TGTGCCAGCAGTGACGGAGACTATGGCTACACCTTC. Protein: CASSDGDYGYTF.

The CDR3 nucleotides are TGTGCCAGCAGTTCGACAGGGAACGTGCCTGAAGCTTTCTTT. Its translation is CASSSTGNVPEAFF. The rearrangement uses TRBV27 and TRBJ1-1, with 7 positions matching TRBD1. There are 14 residues in the CDR3. With V trimmed by 4 bases and J by 6 bases, 8 bases remained unmatched. In germline, CDR1 is MNHEY, CDR2 SMNVEV (reference sequence).